This T cell receptor (beta chain) was identified during a study of blood T cell repertoires in COVID-19. Across the whole study: PBMCs, B-cell-depleted T cells, or T cells were the source of the cDNA or gDNA that made up the material.

In the authors' workflow: Using reference gene primer amplification, nucleated cell counts were estimated. Using immunoSEQ multiplex PCR, the repertoire was profiled, and TCRdb retains in-frame clones only, with some absent. That table furnishes V, J and clone size, whereas the DNA furnished D and trimming. Among around 260,000 clones listed, roughly 90% were seen once. The CDR3 is 14 amino acids. The germline CDR1 and CDR2 sequences are SEHNR and FQNEAQ (reference sequence). Germline trimming cut 1 base from V and 2 bases from J; bases unmatched to any gene: 2. A Seattle source enrolled patients during active infection and followed them longitudinally.

Source material: peripheral blood. The sequence came from a woman in her thirties with COVID-19, enrolled during active disease. The chain has TRBV7-9 and TRBJ2-7; TRBD2 agrees at 7 bases. CDR3 residues: CASSLEGLPYEQYF. The CDR3 region has the DNA TGTGCCAGCAGCTTAGAGGGACTACCCTACGAGCAGTACTTC.